This record covers a single T cell receptor (beta chain). The antigen is unknown. This specimen comes from a study of graft-versus-host responses after intestinal transplantation. General study results and limits: The highest levels of circulating GvH clones went along with early declines in HvG clones after transplant. GvH clones were found in recipient marrow; some appeared first in ileum or blood. High graft-versus-host to host-versus-graft T cell clonal ratios marked allografts of patients with graft-donor macrochimerism.

The CDR3 contains 17 residues. Profiling relied on immunoSEQ multiplex PCR, and the TCRdb table lists in-frame clones only, not all of them. Of 60,000 to 90,000 clones listed, about 92% are singletons. The chain recombines TRBV12-2 with TRBJ1-3; the table gives TRBD1 as D, unverified against the DNA. TRBV12-2 is listed as a pseudogene. The sequence came from a human donor who received an intestinal transplant. The sample here was unstimulated CD8+ T cells sorted from spleen or lymph node cells, taken before intestinal transplant. The CDR3 bases are TGTGCAAGTCGCTTTGAGACAGCAGGTATGAGCGGAAACACCATATATTTT. This encodes CASRFETAGMSGNTIYF.